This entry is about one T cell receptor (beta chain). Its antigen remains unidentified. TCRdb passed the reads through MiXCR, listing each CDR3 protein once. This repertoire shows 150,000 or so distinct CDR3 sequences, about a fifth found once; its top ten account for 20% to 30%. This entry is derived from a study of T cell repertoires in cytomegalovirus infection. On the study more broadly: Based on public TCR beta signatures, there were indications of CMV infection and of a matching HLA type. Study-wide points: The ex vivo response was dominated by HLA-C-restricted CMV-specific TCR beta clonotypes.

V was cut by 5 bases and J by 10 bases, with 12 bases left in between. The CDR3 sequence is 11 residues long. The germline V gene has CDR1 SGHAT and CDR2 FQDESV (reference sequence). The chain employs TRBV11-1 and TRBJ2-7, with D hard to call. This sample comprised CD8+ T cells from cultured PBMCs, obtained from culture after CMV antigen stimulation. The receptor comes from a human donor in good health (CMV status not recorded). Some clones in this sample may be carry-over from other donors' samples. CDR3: CASSAERLQYF. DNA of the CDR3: TGTGCCAGCAGCGCGGAGAGGCTCCAGTACTTC.